A single sample gave rise to the 3 T cell receptor beta chains below, sequenced in a study of graft-versus-host responses after intestinal transplantation. The study plated about 200,000 CFSE-labeled responders with about 200,000 irradiated, violet-dye-labeled stimulators. Clones were read by immunoSEQ multiplex PCR, and TCRdb kept only the in-frame ones, dropping some. In the table there are about 21,000 clones, 40% to 50% of which are singletons. The starting material was alloreactive CD8+ T cells from a mixed lymphocyte reaction culture, obtained before intestinal transplant. Noted subset: CFSE-low proliferating T cells sorted from approximately 6-day pre-transplant mixed lymphocyte reaction (GvH or HvG direction). Receptors were obtained from a human patient who received an intestinal transplant.

The chain has TRBV25-1 and TRBJ2-7; maybe TRBD2 (6 bases). The V gene lost 5 bases and the J gene lost 2 bases, with 25 bases spanning the gap. The CDR3 has 18 amino acids. Germline V gene lookup returns CDR1 MGHDK and CDR2 SYGVNS. CDR3 region: CASSPSLGGSGRTYEQYF. As DNA, the CDR3 is TGTGCCAGCAGTCCATCCCTTGGGGGGAGTGGAAGGACCTACGAGCAGTACTTC.

The chain has TRBV11-2 and TRBJ1-2; possible D gene TRBD1, 6 bases. This CDR3 contains 13 residues. The ends were cut back, 5 bases at V and 1 base at J, with 8 bases in the middle. CDR1 and CDR2 from the germline V gene are SGHAT and FQNNGV. For the CDR3, the DNA is TGTGCCAGCAGCCCAGGGGTTAACTATGGCTACACCTTC. This sequence encodes CASSPGVNYGYTF. Based on the CDR3 plus reference TRBV11-2 and TRBJ1-2, the full variable domain is EAGVAQSPRYKIIEKRQSVAFWCNPISGHATLYWYQQILGQGPKLLIQFQNNGVVDDSQLPKDRFSAERLKGVDSTLKIQPAKLEDSAVYLCASSPGVNYGYTFGSGTRLTVV.

This sequence joins TRBV15 and TRBJ1-2; weak D call: TRBD1 (6 bases). Trimming left V 0 bases short and J 0 bases short, with 14 bases between. Looked up from germline, CDR1 is LNHNV and CDR2 is YYDKDF (reference sequence). The CDR3 has 17 residues. The CDR3 is CATSRDQGRASNYGYTF. For the CDR3, the DNA is TGTGCCACCAGCAGAGATCAGGGGAGGGCTTCTAACTATGGCTACACCTTC.